The present entry profiles one T cell receptor (beta chain) with its context. The antigen is undetermined. This entry is derived from a study of cytomegalovirus exposure and HLA in healthy donors. At the level of the study: Earlier sequencing of 150 million to 200 million T cells yielded roughly 100 million unique TCR beta sequences.

Germline V gene lookup returns CDR1 SGDLS and CDR2 YYNGEE. Between the trimmed V and J ends, which lost 0 bases and 4 bases, there was a span of 10 bases. This CDR3 contains 14 residues. Study-level points and caveats: An Asian-associated ancestry cluster reportedly showed fewer N-insertions than the approximately 620-donor mean in a later analysis. According to an earlier analysis, most TCR beta V segments yielded productive rearrangements about 87% or about 30% of the time.

In the PCR, 60 Vbeta and 13 Jbeta primers were used. Here immunoSEQ multiplex PCR was the method, and the copy in TCRdb shows in-frame clones only, minus some. The sample has about 110,000 clones, roughly 66% seen once; the top ten hold 2.2%. This chain links TRBV9 with TRBJ1-2; D remains unclear. The sequence derives from a woman aged 25 to 45 in good health and CMV-seronegative. Sample: PBMCs. For the CDR3, the DNA is TGTGCCAGCAGCGTAGGAGGCGGATTCTATGGCTACACCTTC. Protein sequence: CASSVGGGFYGYTF.